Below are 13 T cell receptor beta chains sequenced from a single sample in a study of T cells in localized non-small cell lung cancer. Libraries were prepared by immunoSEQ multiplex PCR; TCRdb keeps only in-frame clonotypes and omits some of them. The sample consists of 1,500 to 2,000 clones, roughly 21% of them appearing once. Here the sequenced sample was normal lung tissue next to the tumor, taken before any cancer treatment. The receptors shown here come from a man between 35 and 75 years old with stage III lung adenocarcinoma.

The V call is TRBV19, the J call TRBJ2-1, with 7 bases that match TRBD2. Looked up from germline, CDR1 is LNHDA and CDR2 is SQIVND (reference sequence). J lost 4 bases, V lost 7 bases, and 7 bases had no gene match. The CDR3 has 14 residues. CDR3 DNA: TGTGCCAGTAATGGGAGGGCCAGATACAATGAGCAGTTCTTC. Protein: CASNGRARYNEQFF. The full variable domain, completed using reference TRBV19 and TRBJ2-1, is DGGITQSPKYLFRKEGQNVTLSCEQNLNHDAMYWYRQDPGQGLRLIYYSQIVNDFQKGDIAEGYSVSREKKESFPLTVTSAQKNPTAFYLCASNGRARYNEQFFGPGTRLTVL.

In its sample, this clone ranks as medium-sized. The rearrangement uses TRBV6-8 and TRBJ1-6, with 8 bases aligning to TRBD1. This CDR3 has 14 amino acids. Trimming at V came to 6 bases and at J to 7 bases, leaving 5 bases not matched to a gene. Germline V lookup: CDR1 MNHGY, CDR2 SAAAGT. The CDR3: CASSEGQENSPLHF. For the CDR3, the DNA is TGTGCCAGCAGCGAGGGACAGGAAAATTCACCCCTCCACTTT.

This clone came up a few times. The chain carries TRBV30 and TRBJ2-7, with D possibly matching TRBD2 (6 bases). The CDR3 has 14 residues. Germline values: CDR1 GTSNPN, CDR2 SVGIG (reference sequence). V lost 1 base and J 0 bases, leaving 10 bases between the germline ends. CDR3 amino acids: CAWSGGGNSYEQYF. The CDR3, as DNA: TGTGCCTGGAGTGGGGGAGGTAACTCCTACGAGCAGTACTTC. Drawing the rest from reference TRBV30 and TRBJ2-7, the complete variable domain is SQTIHQWPATLVQPVGSPLSLECTVEGTSNPNLYWYRQAAGRGLQLLFYSVGIGQISSEVPQNLSASRPQDRQFILSSKKLLLSDSGFYLCAWSGGGNSYEQYFGPGTRLTVT.

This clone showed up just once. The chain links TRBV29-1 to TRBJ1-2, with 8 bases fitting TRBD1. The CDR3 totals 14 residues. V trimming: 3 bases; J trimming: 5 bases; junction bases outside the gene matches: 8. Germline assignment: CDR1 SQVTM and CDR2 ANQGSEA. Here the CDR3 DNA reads TGCAGCGTTGATGAGGACAGGGTCCGGTATGGCTACACCTTC. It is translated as CSVDEDRVRYGYTF. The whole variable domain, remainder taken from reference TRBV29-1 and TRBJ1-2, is SAVISQKPSRDICQRGTSLTIQCQVDSQVTMMFWYRQQPGQSLTLIATANQGSEATYESGFVIDKFPISRPNLTFSTLTVSNMSPEDSSIYLCSVDEDRVRYGYTFGSGTRLTVV.

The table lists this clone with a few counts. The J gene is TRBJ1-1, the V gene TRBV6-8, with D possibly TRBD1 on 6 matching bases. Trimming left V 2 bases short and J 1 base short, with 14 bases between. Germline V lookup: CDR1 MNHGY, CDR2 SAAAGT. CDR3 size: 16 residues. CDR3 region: CASSYGQGRKNTEAFF. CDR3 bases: TGTGCCAGCAGTTACGGGCAGGGGAGGAAGAACACTGAAGCTTTCTTT.

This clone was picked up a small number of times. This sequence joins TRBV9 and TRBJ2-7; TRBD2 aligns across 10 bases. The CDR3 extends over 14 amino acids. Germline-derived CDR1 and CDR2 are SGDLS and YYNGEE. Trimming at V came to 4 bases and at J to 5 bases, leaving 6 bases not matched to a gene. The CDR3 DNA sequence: TGTGCCAGCAGCCGAGCGGGGGGGCTCAACGAGCAGTACTTC. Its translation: CASSRAGGLNEQYF. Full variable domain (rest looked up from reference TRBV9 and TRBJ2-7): DSGVTQTPKHLITATGQRVTLRCSPRSGDLSVYWYQQSLDQGLQFLIQYYNGEERAKGNILERFSAQQFPDLHSELNLSSLELGDSALYFCASSRAGGLNEQYFGPGTRLTVT.

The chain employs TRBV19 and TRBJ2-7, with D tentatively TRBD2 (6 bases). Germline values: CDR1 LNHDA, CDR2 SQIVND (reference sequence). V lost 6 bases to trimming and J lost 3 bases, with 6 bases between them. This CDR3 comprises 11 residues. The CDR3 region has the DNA TGTGCCAGTAGGGGGGGCTACGAGCAGTACTTC. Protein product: CASRGGYEQYF.

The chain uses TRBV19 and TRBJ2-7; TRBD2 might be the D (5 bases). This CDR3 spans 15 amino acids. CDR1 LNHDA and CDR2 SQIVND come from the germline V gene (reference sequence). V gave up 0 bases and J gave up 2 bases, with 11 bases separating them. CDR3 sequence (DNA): TGTGCCAGTAGTATAGATGCGGGCAGAGCCTACGAGCAGTACTTC. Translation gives CASSIDAGRAYEQYF.

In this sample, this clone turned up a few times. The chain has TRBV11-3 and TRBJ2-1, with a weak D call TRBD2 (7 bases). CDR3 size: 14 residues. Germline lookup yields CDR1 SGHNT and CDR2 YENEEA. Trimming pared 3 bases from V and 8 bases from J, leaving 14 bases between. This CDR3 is CASSFAGAWDEQFF. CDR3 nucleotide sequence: TGTGCCAGCAGCTTCGCGGGGGCCTGGGATGAGCAGTTCTTC.

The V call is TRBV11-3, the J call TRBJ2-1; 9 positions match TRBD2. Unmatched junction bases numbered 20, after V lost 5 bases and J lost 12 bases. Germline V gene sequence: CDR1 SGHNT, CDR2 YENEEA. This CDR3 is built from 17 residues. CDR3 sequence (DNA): TGTGCCAGCAGCCAAAAGGCGGGGGGGAATACCGCAGTAGGGCAGTTCTTC. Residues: CASSQKAGGNTAVGQFF.

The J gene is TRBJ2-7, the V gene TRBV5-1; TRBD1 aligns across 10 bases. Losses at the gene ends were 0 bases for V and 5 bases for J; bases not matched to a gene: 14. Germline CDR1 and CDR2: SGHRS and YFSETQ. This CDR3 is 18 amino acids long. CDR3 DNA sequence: TGCGCCAGCAGCTTGGCGCGCACCGAACGGGACAGGGGCAACGAGCAGTACTTC. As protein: CASSLARTERDRGNEQYF.

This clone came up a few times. CDR3 sequence: CASSPTSINEQFF. CDR3 sequence (DNA): TGTGCCAGCAGCCCAACGAGTATCAATGAGCAGTTCTTC. The chain recombines TRBV21-1 with TRBJ2-1; TRBD2 reflects the table's D call only, with no check against the DNA. TRBV21-1 is labeled a pseudogene. The CDR3 consists of 13 residues.

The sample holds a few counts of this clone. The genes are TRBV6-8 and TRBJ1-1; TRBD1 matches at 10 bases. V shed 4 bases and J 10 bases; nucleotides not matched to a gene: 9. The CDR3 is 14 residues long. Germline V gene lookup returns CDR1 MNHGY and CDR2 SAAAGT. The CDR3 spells CASSSAGTGAVAFF. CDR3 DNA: TGTGCCAGCAGTTCCGCCGGGACAGGGGCGGTAGCTTTCTTT.